A selection of T cell receptor beta chains follows, all from one sample in a study of human T cells and chemical hapten exposure. Each CDR3 protein gets one entry after TCRdb re-called the RACE reads with MiXCR. Here the sample spans some 89,000 distinct CDR3 sequences, about a tenth being singletons. The source material was whole blood, sampled in connection with sensitization to the hapten diphenylcyclopropenone (DPC). These receptors originate from a woman in her 30s with alopecia areata. Some clones in this sample may be carry-over from other donors' samples. Each CDR3 is given without its conserved first and last residue. The order of the fields is V gene, J gene, CDR3 protein.

TRBV27,TRBJ1-6,ASSLTPVPAANSPLH
TRBV7-9,TRBJ2-7,ASSRGQTYEQY
TRBV6-1,TRBJ2-1,ASSAERQDSYNEQF
TRBV28,TRBJ1-1,ASSLEGGSLEAF
TRBV20-1,TRBJ1-2,SDGTGINYGYT
TRBV19,TRBJ1-5,ASSIEGFYSNQPQH
TRBV20-1,TRBJ2-1,SARDPKNNEQF
TRBV5-1,TRBJ2-3,ASSLAGTGDTQY
TRBV2,TRBJ1-2,ASSAEGWYGYT
TRBV5-6,TRBJ2-7,ASSLPSGPAYEQY
TRBV20-1,TRBJ2-1,SAHRDRYNEQF
TRBV9,TRBJ1-1,ASSVGTRNTEAF
TRBV6-2/TRBV6-3,TRBJ1-4,ASSGQGRPTNEKLF
TRBV30,TRBJ2-2,AWSEHVTGELF
TRBV4-2,TRBJ1-4,ASSQAFNRGGEKLF
TRBV30,TRBJ2-3,AWSVVPTVWDTQY
TRBV6-1,TRBJ1-5,ASSEAPQGDQPQH
TRBV20-1,TRBJ2-2,SAQGRNTGELF
TRBV9,TRBJ1-6,ASSVSRDDNSPLH
TRBV7-2,TRBJ2-2,ASSRDRVIGELF
TRBV2,TRBJ1-6,ATSGTGDSPLH
TRBV5-6,TRBJ2-7,ASSLSTGSVASLQY
TRBV6-5,TRBJ2-7,ASTSDRGYEQY
TRBV19,TRBJ1-6,ASRQALSPLH